These 23 T cell receptor beta chains share one sample of origin, sequenced in a study of T-cell reconstitution after alpha-beta-depleted transplantation in children. Unique molecular identifiers were incorporated into the prepared TCRbeta library. From the PCR reads, TCRdb called clonotypes with MiXCR, one entry per CDR3 protein. The sample lists around 600,000 distinct CDR3 sequences; 23% were seen once. The starting material was PBMCs, mostly from graft donor cells, obtained 360 days after TCRalphabeta/CD19-depleted stem cell transplant. These receptors were obtained from a boy in the first two years of life who had a stem cell transplant for acute myeloid leukemia, so the T cells may come from the graft donor.

This clonotype was picked up many times. V usage is TRBV11-2 and J usage is TRBJ2-3, with D tentatively TRBD2 (5 bases). V shed 4 bases and J shed 6 bases, with 14 bases lying between them. The CDR3 sequence is 14 residues long. Germline CDR1 reads SGHAT; CDR2 reads FQNNGV. CDR3 amino acids: CASSSTGFEDTQYF. The CDR3 coding sequence is TGTGCCAGCAGCTCTACGGGATTTGAGGATACGCAGTATTTT.

This clonotype was observed a few times. The chain links TRBV20-1 to TRBJ1-5; D gene uncertain. Between the trimmed V and J ends, which lost 2 bases and 0 bases, there was a span of 8 bases. CDR3 length: 14 residues. Germline V gives CDR1 DFQATT, CDR2 SNEGSKA (reference sequence). CDR3 sequence: CSARQQNSNQPQHF. In nucleotides, the CDR3 is TGCAGTGCTAGACAGCAGAATAGCAATCAGCCCCAGCATTTT.

This chain uses TRBV4-3 with TRBJ2-7; D might be TRBD1 or TRBD2, each matching 5 bases. V shed 2 bases and J shed 3 bases, with 14 bases lying between them. Germline CDR1 LGHNA, CDR2 YSLEER. The CDR3 loop spans 15 amino acids. The DNA for the CDR3 is TGCGCCAGCAGCCAAAGCGTCGGGGCCCACTACGAGCAGTACTTC. It translates to CASSQSVGAHYEQYF.

Of note for this clonotype: This CDR3 is missing its conserved last phenylalanine or tryptophan, likely due to a read error. In DNA, the CDR3 is TGTGCCAGCAGTACGGACAGGGGAGAGACCCAGTACGTC. It specifies CASSTDRGETQYV. The gene calls are TRBV28 and TRBJ2-5; TRBD1 matches at 9 bases. Germline CDR1 is MDHEN and CDR2 is SYDVKM. The length of the CDR3 is 13 residues. V shed 5 bases and J 4 bases; nucleotides not matched to a gene: 2.

This clonotype occurred a few times. V usage is TRBV20-1 and J usage is TRBJ2-2, with D maybe TRBD2 (5 bases). V dropped 1 base and J dropped 6 bases, with 12 bases sitting between them. CDR1 DFQATT and CDR2 SNEGSKA come from the germline V gene (reference sequence). The CDR3 is made up of 14 amino acids. The chain's CDR3 is CSARVPGMAGELFF. In DNA form, the CDR3 reads TGCAGTGCTAGAGTCCCCGGGATGGCCGGGGAGCTGTTTTTT.

There are many counts of this clonotype. The CDR3 spells CASSLQVGEGTQYF. The CDR3 bases are TGTGCCAGCTCCCTTCAGGTGGGCGAGGGTACGCAGTATTTT. The genes are TRBV18 and TRBJ2-3; D is perhaps TRBD2 (5 bases). The length of the CDR3 is 14 residues. Trimming took off 6 bases at V and 8 bases at J, with 18 bases between the two ends. Germline CDR1 and CDR2: KGHSH and LQKENI.

V gene TRBV4-3 combines with J gene TRBJ2-3; D perhaps matches TRBD2 (6 bases). From germline, CDR1 is LGHNA and CDR2 YSLEER. V lost 0 bases and J 2 bases, leaving 15 bases between the germline ends. The CDR3 runs 17 residues. Written as DNA, the CDR3 is TGCGCCAGCAGCCAAGATCTAGGGAGGAGGTACACAGATACGCAGTATTTT. Translated, it gives CASSQDLGRRYTDTQYF.

This clonotype was seen only a few times. CDR3 loop: CATLQSYLPDTQYF. The CDR3, as DNA: TGTGCCACCCTACAGTCCTACTTACCAGATACGCAGTATTTT. The V gene is TRBV15, the J gene TRBJ2-3; no firm D call. Germline CDR1 reads LNHNV; CDR2 reads YYDKDF (reference sequence). The germline V and J ends were trimmed by 8 bases and 4 bases, with 16 bases remaining between them. This CDR3 region has 14 residues.

The V and J genes are TRBV6-1 and TRBJ1-6; 7 bases agree with TRBD1. Germline V gene sequence: CDR1 MNHNS, CDR2 SASEGT. Trimming cost V 5 bases and J 7 bases; bases outside gene matches: 5. This CDR3 has 14 amino acids. CDR3 bases: TGTGCCAGCAGTCAAGGACAGGTGAATTCACCCCTCCACTTT. It codes for CASSQGQVNSPLHF.

This clonotype was seen only once. Here the CDR3 DNA reads TGTGCCAGCAGCTTCCACGGATTCGATCGGGGGAATGTCGATGAGCAGTTCTTC. Translated, it gives CASSFHGFDRGNVDEQFF. The chain recombines TRBV25-1 with TRBJ2-1; the D gene is possibly TRBD2 (6 bases). The CDR3 has 18 residues. The V gene lost 6 bases and the J gene lost 8 bases, with 29 bases spanning the gap. Germline assignment: CDR1 MGHDK and CDR2 SYGVNS.

The DNA for the CDR3 is TGTGCCAGCAGTCCTTTGCGGGGGGTGTACAATGAGCAGTTCTTC. Translated, it gives CASSPLRGVYNEQFF. The V call is TRBV6-1, the J call TRBJ2-1; 8 bases are a match to TRBD2. The length of the CDR3 is 15 residues. The germline V gene encodes CDR1 MNHNS and CDR2 SASEGT. J was trimmed by 4 bases and V by 5 bases; bases with no gene match: 7.

This clonotype was counted many times. The chain combines TRBV7-2 with TRBJ2-5, with 9 bases matching TRBD1. CDR1 is SGHTA and CDR2 is FQGNSA in the germline V gene. After removal of 5 bases from V and 5 bases from J, the junction contained 3 bases not matched to a gene. The CDR3 sequence is 13 residues long. The CDR3 protein is CASSGDRVETQYF. CDR3 coding DNA: TGTGCCAGCAGCGGGGACAGGGTTGAGACCCAGTACTTC. The full variable domain, its missing parts supplied by reference TRBV7-2 and TRBJ2-5, is GAGVSQSPSNKVTEKGKDVELRCDPISGHTALYWYRQSLGQGLEFLIYFQGNSAPDKSGLPSDRFSAERTGGSVSTLTIQRTQQEDSAVYLCASSGDRVETQYFGPGTRLLVL.

This clonotype was recorded at least ten times. This chain links TRBV20-1 with TRBJ2-1; the match to TRBD2 covers 9 bases. V dropped 1 base and J dropped 4; count of bases not matched to a gene: 5. This CDR3 comprises 15 residues. The germline V gene encodes CDR1 DFQATT and CDR2 SNEGSKA (reference sequence). The CDR3 nucleotides read TGCAGTGCTAGAGGGAGCGGGGGGCCATACAATGAGCAGTTCTTC. It codes for CSARGSGGPYNEQFF.

To note about this clonotype: Sequence at one end of the junction differs from germline and may be a read error. The rearrangement joins TRBV20-1 to TRBJ2-1, with 12 bases lining up with TRBD2. There are 14 residues in the CDR3. Germline V gives CDR1 DFQATT, CDR2 SNEGSKA (reference sequence). CDR3 in amino acids: CCATRLAGDNEQFF. The DNA for the CDR3 is TGCTGTGCTACTCGACTAGCGGGGGACAATGAGCAGTTCTTC.

This clonotype was detected ten times or more. The J gene is TRBJ2-1, the V gene TRBV7-2, with D uncertain. Trimming stripped 2 bases from V and 5 bases from J, with 19 bases between. The germline V gene encodes CDR1 SGHTA and CDR2 FQGNSA. The CDR3 extends over 17 amino acids. The chain's CDR3 is CASSLRPIGMIDNEQFF. For the CDR3, the DNA is TGTGCCAGCAGCTTACGCCCGATAGGGATGATAGACAATGAGCAGTTCTTC. Looking up the rest from reference TRBV7-2 and TRBJ2-1 gives the full variable domain: GAGVSQSPSNKVTEKGKDVELRCDPISGHTALYWYRQSLGQGLEFLIYFQGNSAPDKSGLPSDRFSAERTGGSVSTLTIQRTQQEDSAVYLCASSLRPIGMIDNEQFFGPGTRLTVL.

The CDR3 loop is CASIFRDRNQPQHF. The CDR3 nucleotides are TGTGCCAGCATCTTCCGGGACAGGAATCAGCCCCAGCATTTT. V usage is TRBV28 and J usage is TRBJ1-5; 8 bases fit TRBD1. V lost 7 bases and J lost 4; bases outside the gene matches: 6. The CDR3 sequence is 14 residues long. Germline V gene data show CDR1 as MDHEN and CDR2 as SYDVKM.

This clonotype was picked up a small number of times. The chain has TRBV6-5 and TRBJ2-3, with 9 bases fitting TRBD2. The V and J ends lost 4 bases and 3 bases, in that order; junction bases with no gene match: 5. The CDR3 contains 15 residues. Germline V gene sequence: CDR1 MNHEY, CDR2 SVGAGI. This CDR3 is CASSFLRGGTDTQYF. CDR3 DNA: TGTGCCAGCAGTTTTCTGCGGGGGGGGACAGATACGCAGTATTTT.

This clonotype was counted between two and nine times. The chain is built from TRBV29-1 and TRBJ2-2; D may be TRBD2 (6 bases). This CDR3 comprises 13 residues. Trimming took off 2 bases at V and 6 bases at J, with 10 bases between the two ends. The germline CDR1 and CDR2 sequences are SQVTM and ANQGSEA. CDR3 region: CSVELATPGELFF. CDR3 sequence (DNA): TGCAGCGTTGAACTAGCGACCCCCGGGGAGCTGTTTTTT.

The genes are TRBV7-2 and TRBJ2-1; maybe TRBD1 (5 bases). V was clipped by 5 bases and J by 4 bases, with 12 bases between them. The CDR3 has 14 amino acids. CDR1 and CDR2 from the germline V gene are SGHTA and FQGNSA. CDR3 DNA sequence: TGTGCCAGCAGCACCCGACAGAGATACAATGAGCAGTTCTTC. Amino acids: CASSTRQRYNEQFF.

The rearrangement links TRBV9 to TRBJ2-7, with a tentative D call TRBD2 (5 bases). The CDR3 has 13 amino acids. Germline CDR1 SGDLS, CDR2 YYNGEE. V dropped 6 bases and J dropped 2 bases, with 12 bases sitting between them. The CDR3 DNA reads TGTGCCAGCAAACTAGACCCAACCTACGAGCAGTACTTC. Its translation: CASKLDPTYEQYF.

This clonotype was found many times. CDR3 in amino acids: CASSVTGTGGEETQYF. Written as DNA, the CDR3 is TGTGCCAGCAGCGTCACCGGGACAGGGGGTGAAGAGACCCAGTACTTC. V is TRBV9 and J is TRBJ2-5; 11 bases fit TRBD1. Germline CDR1 and CDR2: SGDLS and YYNGEE. The CDR3 covers 16 residues. After removal of 2 bases from V and 3 bases from J, the junction contained 6 bases not matched to a gene.

This clonotype was counted many times. The chain employs TRBV6-6 and TRBJ1-6; no clear D gene. This CDR3 has 13 amino acids. CDR1 is MNHNY and CDR2 is SVGAGI in the germline V gene (reference sequence). With 0 bases removed from V and 8 bases from J, the gap between germline ends came to 5 bases. Here the CDR3 reads CASSYSDHSPLHF. In nucleotides, the CDR3 is TGTGCCAGCAGTTACTCAGATCATTCACCCCTCCACTTT.

In its sample, this clonotype was seen a few times. For the CDR3, the DNA is TGTGCCAGCACCCCCGGGGAGAGCAATCAGCCCCAGCATTTT. Protein: CASTPGESNQPQHF. This chain connects TRBV12-3 or TRBV12-4 to TRBJ1-5; D remains unclear. This CDR3 region has 14 residues. Trimming removed 7 bases at V and 1 base at J, with 11 bases between.